This is a list of T cell receptor beta chains from one sample in a study of CD8 T cells in ankylosing spondylitis. TCRdb recomputed calls from the 5' RACE reads with MiXCR, one row per CDR3 protein. Among about 500,000 distinct CDR3 sequences listed, roughly an eighth were seen once. Sequences were obtained from blood, either unsorted or a sorted T cell fraction (not recorded which). The receptors were sampled from a male donor with ankylosing spondylitis. Each CDR3 is given with its conserved first and last residue. D genes are given only for firm matches. Not every row has a clone size; where given, it reads once, few, many or a size class.

d_call j_call clone_size v_call cdr3_nt cdr3_aa
TRBD1 TRBJ2-7 . TRBV15 TGTGCCACCGGGAGGGCGGGACAGGGGGCCTACGAGCAGTACTTC CATGRAGQGAYEQYF
. TRBJ1-1 . TRBV5-1 TGCGCCAGCAGCTTGGCCATCGGGCTGAACACTGAAGCTTTCTTT CASSLAIGLNTEAFF
TRBD1 TRBJ2-2 . TRBV20-1 TGCAGTGCCTTGGACAGGGTCTATGGGGAGCTGTTTTTT CSALDRVYGELFF
TRBD2 TRBJ2-7 . TRBV3-1 TGTGCCAGCAGCCGGGGAGGGGACGTCTACGAGCAGTACTTC CASSRGGDVYEQYF
. TRBJ2-2 many TRBV5-1 TGCGCCAGCAGCACCTACAGCACCGGGGAGCTGTTTTTT CASSTYSTGELFF
TRBD1 TRBJ1-1 . TRBV12-3/TRBV12-4 TGTGCCAGCAGACAACAGGGGGGAGGCACTGAAGCTTTCTTT CASRQQGGGTEAFF
. TRBJ1-5 . TRBV29-1 TGCAGCGTGAGACAGTCGTGGGATAGTATGCAGCCCCAGCATTTT CSVRQSWDSMQPQHF
. TRBJ1-2 . TRBV12-3/TRBV12-4 TGTGCCAGCAACCGGGACGGCTATGGCTACACCTTC CASNRDGYGYTF
. TRBJ2-7 few TRBV5-1 TGCGCCAGCAGCTTGGACAGAAATAGGCCTACTCGGGACGAGCAGTACTTC CASSLDRNRPTRDEQYF
TRBD2 TRBJ2-3 . TRBV10-2 TGCGCCAGCAAGCTAGCGGGAGGCCGCACAGATACGCAGTATTTT CASKLAGGRTDTQYF
. TRBJ2-3 few TRBV20-1 TGCAGTGCTCCTAGACTGGTACCCGCCGGCACAGATACGCAGTATTTT CSAPRLVPAGTDTQYF
. TRBJ2-1 many TRBV11-2 TGTGCCAGCAGCTTACCCAATGAGCAGTTCTTC CASSLPNEQFF
. TRBJ2-3 . TRBV7-7 TGTGCCAGCAGCTTAATGAACACAGATACGCAGTATTTT CASSLMNTDTQYF
. TRBJ2-1 few TRBV2 TGTGCCAGCTTGCGTGGCCCCATATACAATGAGCAGTTCTTC CASLRGPIYNEQFF
. TRBJ1-1 . TRBV20-1 TGCAGTTGGGGGGGCTTCAACACTGAAGCTTTCTTT CSWGGFNTEAFF
. TRBJ2-2 . TRBV19 TGTGCCAGTAGTATGTTAGCACCGAACACCGGGGAGCTGTTTTTT CASSMLAPNTGELFF
. TRBJ1-5 few TRBV7-9 TGTGCCAGCAGCCCGACGAACTTGGAACAGCCCCAGCATTTT CASSPTNLEQPQHF
. TRBJ2-1 once TRBV13 TGTGCCAGCAGCTTAGGGGCGGGTACTACCCCTTGGAATGAGCAGTTCTTC CASSLGAGTTPWNEQFF
. TRBJ2-3 . TRBV14 TGTGCCAGCAGCCGGGGATTCAGAAGTATGGAAAGCACAGATACGCAGTATTTT CASSRGFRSMESTDTQYF
TRBD1 TRBJ2-2 . TRBV12-3/TRBV12-4 TGTGCCAGCAGCCTCTTGGGGCAGGGGGACACCGGGGAGCTGTTTTTT CASSLLGQGDTGELFF
. TRBJ2-1 . TRBV20-1 TGCAGTGCTAGGCCCCCCGGCTCCAATGAGCAGTTCTTC CSARPPGSNEQFF
. TRBJ2-6 many TRBV5-1 TGCGCCAGCAGCCTGGATGTTTGGTCTGGGGCCAACGTCCTGACTTTC CASSLDVWSGANVLTF
. TRBJ1-6 few TRBV6-1 TGTGCCAGCAGGAGGACAGTTAGCTCCTATAATTCACCCCTCCACTTT CASRRTVSSYNSPLHF
. TRBJ1-5 many TRBV4-2 TGTGCCAGCAGCCAAGATGGGACACTGATTCAGCCCCAGCATTTT CASSQDGTLIQPQHF
. TRBJ1-2 few TRBV14 TGTGCCAGCAGCCAAGCACTTAACTATGGCTACACCTTC CASSQALNYGYTF
TRBD2 TRBJ2-1 . TRBV20-1 TGCAGTGCAGATCGGACTAGCGGCTACAATGAGCAGTTCTTC CSADRTSGYNEQFF
TRBD1 TRBJ2-5 few TRBV5-6 TGTGCCAGCAGCTTCGGGACAGGGGGAAGAGAGACCCAGTACTTC CASSFGTGGRETQYF
TRBD2 TRBJ2-1 . TRBV4-1 TGCGCCAGCAGCCGGTTAGCGGGAGGGCTTTTAGATGAGCAGTTCTTC CASSRLAGGLLDEQFF
. TRBJ1-1 few TRBV2 TGTGCCAGCAAAGTAGGGCCCGAGGGAGCTTTCTTT CASKVGPEGAFF
TRBD2 TRBJ2-3 many TRBV7-9 TGTGCCAGCAGCTTAGCCCTAGCGGCAGCCACAGATACGCAGTATTTT CASSLALAAATDTQYF
. TRBJ1-4 . TRBV10-1 TGCGCCAGCAGTGAGTCGACGACTCAGGGGCTTGGAAAACTGTTTTTT CASSESTTQGLGKLFF
. TRBJ2-5 many TRBV12-3/TRBV12-4 TGTGCCAGCAGTCCCGGTAGTGGGGGAGTTGAGACCCAGTACTTC CASSPGSGGVETQYF